This T cell receptor (beta chain) was retrieved from a study of cytomegalovirus exposure and HLA in healthy donors. Remarks on this clone: Its antigen is still unknown.

Notes on the study in general: TCR association rates varied by HLA locus in a later analysis, with DRB1 highest and HLA-C lowest. Reported findings show TCR beta sequences accurately forecast HLA-A and HLA-B alleles in most subjects. The dataset shows that most TCR sequences were rare, while some public TCRs occurred in many donors. Confirmation was obtained in vitro that a few CMV-associated chains are specific for CMV antigens.

With 60 Vbeta and 13 Jbeta primers, the PCR was carried out. The protocol was immunoSEQ multiplex PCR, while the TCRdb copy is restricted to in-frame clones and leaves out a portion. The sample has some 210,000 clones; about 77% are singletons. Trimming left V 2 bases short and J 2 bases short, with 14 bases between. This CDR3 spans 16 amino acids. Looked up from germline, CDR1 is SEHNR and CDR2 is FQNEAQ (reference sequence). Sample: PBMCs. The chain carries TRBV7-9 and TRBJ2-3, with D maybe TRBD2 (6 bases). The receptor was derived from a woman in her 30s in good health and CMV-seropositive. The DNA of the CDR3 is TGTGCCAGCAGCTTATCGGCCCGGGAGCCCACAGATACGCAGTATTTT. It codes for CASSLSAREPTDTQYF.